This T cell receptor (beta chain) was recovered during a study of blood T cell repertoires in COVID-19. The assay was immunoSEQ multiplex PCR, and TCRdb's table has in-frame clones only and misses some. The table shows roughly 400,000 clones, with roughly 88% occurring only once. Participant-given clinical history determined each cohort assignment. Specimen: PBMCs or T cells enriched from blood (not recorded which). This clonotype was obtained from a woman aged 18-35 years who had been exposed to COVID-19.

CDR3 in amino acids: CASSQDRGYEQYF. In DNA, the CDR3 is TGTGCCAGCAGCCAAGATCGAGGCTACGAGCAGTACTTC. J is TRBJ2-7 and V is TRBV3-1 (or the pseudogene TRBV3-2); D not resolved. With 0 bases removed from V and 3 bases from J, the gap between germline ends came to 6 bases. Germline V gene lookup returns CDR1 LGHDT and CDR2 YNNKEL (reference sequence). The CDR3 is made up of 13 amino acids.